A selection of T cell receptor beta chains follows, all from one sample in a study of cytomegalovirus exposure and HLA in healthy donors. Data came from immunoSEQ multiplex PCR; TCRdb stores just in-frame clones and leaves some out. The sample carries about 95,000 clones, about two thirds recorded once. The sequencing sample was made of PBMCs. Receptors were obtained from a woman in her forties or fifties in good health and CMV-seropositive. The CDR3 runs from the conserved cysteine through the conserved F or W. A D gene is named only where the DNA matches it firmly. Clone size is given for some rows only: seen once, a few or many times, or a class if the clone is expanded.

clone_size	d_call	v_call	j_call	cdr3_nt	cdr3_aa
few	NA	TRBV9	TRBJ2-3	TGTGCCAGCAGCGTAGTAAGCACAGATACGCAGTATTTT	CASSVVSTDTQYF
NA	NA	TRBV7-2	TRBJ2-7	TGTGCCAGCAGCCCCAACCAAGCGGCCTCCTACGAGCAGTACTTC	CASSPNQAASYEQYF
NA	NA	TRBV28	TRBJ2-2	TGTGCCAGCAGTCTACAGGGATTCGGGGAGCTGTTTTTT	CASSLQGFGELFF
few	NA	TRBV7-9	TRBJ2-3	TGTGCCAGCAGCTTAACGAGTGCGGCAGATACGCAGTATTTT	CASSLTSAADTQYF
NA	TRBD1	TRBV15	TRBJ2-6	TGTGCCACCAGCAACATATGGGGGACAGCGATCTCTGGGGCCAACGTCCTGACTTTC	CATSNIWGTAISGANVLTF
NA	NA	TRBV5-1	TRBJ2-7	TGCGCCAGCAGCTCTTTCGGCGGCTACGAGCAGTACTTC	CASSSFGGYEQYF
NA	TRBD1	TRBV19	TRBJ2-7	TGTGCCAGTAGTAGAGGGGGACAGTGGGACGAGCAGTACTTC	CASSRGGQWDEQYF
once	NA	TRBV5-5	TRBJ1-3	TGTGCCAGCAGCTTGTACGTTCGGGACACCATATATTTT	CASSLYVRDTIYF
NA	NA	TRBV11-3	TRBJ1-6	TGTGCCAGCAGCTTCGGTCATAATTCACCCCTCCACTTT	CASSFGHNSPLHF
NA	NA	TRBV28	TRBJ1-2	TGTGCCAGCAGTTTTGGGGACACCTCTCGGTATGGCTACACCTTC	CASSFGDTSRYGYTF